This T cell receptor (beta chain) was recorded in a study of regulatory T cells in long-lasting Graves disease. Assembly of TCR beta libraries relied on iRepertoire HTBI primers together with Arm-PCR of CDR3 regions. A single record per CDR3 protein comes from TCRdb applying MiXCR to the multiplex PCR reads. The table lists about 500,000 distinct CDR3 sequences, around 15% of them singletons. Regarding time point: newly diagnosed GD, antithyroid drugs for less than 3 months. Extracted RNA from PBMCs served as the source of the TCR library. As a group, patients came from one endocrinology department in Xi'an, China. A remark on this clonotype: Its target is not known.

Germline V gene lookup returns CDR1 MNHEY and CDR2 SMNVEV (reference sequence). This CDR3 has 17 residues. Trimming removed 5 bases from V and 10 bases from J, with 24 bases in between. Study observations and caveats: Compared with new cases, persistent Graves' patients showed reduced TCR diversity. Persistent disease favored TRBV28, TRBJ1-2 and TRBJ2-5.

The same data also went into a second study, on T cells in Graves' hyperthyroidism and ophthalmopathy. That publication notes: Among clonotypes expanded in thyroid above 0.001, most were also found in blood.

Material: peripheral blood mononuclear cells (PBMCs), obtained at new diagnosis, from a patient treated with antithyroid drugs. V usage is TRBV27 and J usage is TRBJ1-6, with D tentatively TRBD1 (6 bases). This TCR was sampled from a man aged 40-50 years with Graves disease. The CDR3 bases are TGTGCCAGCAGTAGAATCGCGGGGGGCGGAAGGGAATCACCCCTCCACTTT. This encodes CASSRIAGGGRESPLHF.